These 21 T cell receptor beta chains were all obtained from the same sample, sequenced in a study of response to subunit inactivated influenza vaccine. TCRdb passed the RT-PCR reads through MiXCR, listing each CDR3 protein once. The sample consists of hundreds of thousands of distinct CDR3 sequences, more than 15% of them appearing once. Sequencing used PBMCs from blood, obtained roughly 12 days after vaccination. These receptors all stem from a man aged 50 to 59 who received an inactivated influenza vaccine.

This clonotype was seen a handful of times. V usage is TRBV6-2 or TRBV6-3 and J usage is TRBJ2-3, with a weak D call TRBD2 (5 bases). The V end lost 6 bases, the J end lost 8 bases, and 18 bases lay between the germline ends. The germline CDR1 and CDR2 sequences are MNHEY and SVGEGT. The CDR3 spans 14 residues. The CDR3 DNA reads TGTGCCAGCAGCCCCGGTCTAGCTTGGGTTACGCAGTATTTT. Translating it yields CASSPGLAWVTQYF.

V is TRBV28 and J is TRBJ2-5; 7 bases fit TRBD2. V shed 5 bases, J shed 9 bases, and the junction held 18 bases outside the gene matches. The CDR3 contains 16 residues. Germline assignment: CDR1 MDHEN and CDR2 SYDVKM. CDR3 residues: CASSPAPGGSVLAQYF. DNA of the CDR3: TGTGCCAGCAGTCCGGCCCCCGGGGGGTCCGTGTTGGCCCAGTACTTC. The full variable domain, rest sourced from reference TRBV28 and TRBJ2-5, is DVKVTQSSRYLVKRTGEKVFLECVQDMDHENMFWYRQDPGLGLRLIYFSYDVKMKEKGDIPEGYSVSREKKERFSLILESASTNQTSMYLCASSPAPGGSVLAQYFGPGTRLLVL.

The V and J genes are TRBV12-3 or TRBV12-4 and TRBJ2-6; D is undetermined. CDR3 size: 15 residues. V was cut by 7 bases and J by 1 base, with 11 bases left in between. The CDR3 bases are TGTGCCAGCACCCTGGCTCCGTCTGGGGCCAACGTCCTGACTTTC. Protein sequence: CASTLAPSGANVLTF.

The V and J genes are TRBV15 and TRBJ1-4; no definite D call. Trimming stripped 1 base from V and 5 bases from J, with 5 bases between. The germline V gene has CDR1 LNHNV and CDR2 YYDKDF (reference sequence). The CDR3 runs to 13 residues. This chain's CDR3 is CATSRGPNEKLFF. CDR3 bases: TGTGCCACCAGCAGAGGTCCAAATGAAAAACTGTTTTTT.

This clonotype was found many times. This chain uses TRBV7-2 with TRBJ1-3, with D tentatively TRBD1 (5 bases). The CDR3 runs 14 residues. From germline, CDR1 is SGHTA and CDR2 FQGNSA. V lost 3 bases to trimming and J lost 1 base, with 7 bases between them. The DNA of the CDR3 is TGTGCCAGCAGCTTGGGGGGGTCTGGAAACACCATATATTTT. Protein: CASSLGGSGNTIYF.

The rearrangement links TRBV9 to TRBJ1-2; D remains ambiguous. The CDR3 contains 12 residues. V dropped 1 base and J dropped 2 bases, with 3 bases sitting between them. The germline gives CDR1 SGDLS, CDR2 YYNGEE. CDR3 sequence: CASSVTNYGYTF. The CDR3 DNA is TGTGCCAGCAGCGTAACGAACTATGGCTACACCTTC.

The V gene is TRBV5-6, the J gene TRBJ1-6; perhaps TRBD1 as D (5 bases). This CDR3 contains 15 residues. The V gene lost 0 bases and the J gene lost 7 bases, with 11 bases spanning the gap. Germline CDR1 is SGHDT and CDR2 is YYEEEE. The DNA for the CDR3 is TGTGCCAGCAGCTTGGTCCCAGGGACGAATTCACCCCTCCACTTT. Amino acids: CASSLVPGTNSPLHF. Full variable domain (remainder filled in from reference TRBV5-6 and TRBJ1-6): DAGVTQSPTHLIKTRGQQVTLRCSPKSGHDTVSWYQQALGQGPQFIFQYYEEEERQRGNFPDRFSGHQFPNYSSELNVNALLLGDSALYLCASSLVPGTNSPLHFGNGTRLTVT.

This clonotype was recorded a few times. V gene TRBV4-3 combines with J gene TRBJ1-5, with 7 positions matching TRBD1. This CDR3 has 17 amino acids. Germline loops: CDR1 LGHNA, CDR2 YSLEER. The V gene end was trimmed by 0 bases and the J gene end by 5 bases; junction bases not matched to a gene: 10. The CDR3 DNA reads TGCGCCAGCAGCCAAGATTACACAGGGGAGGGGGATCAGCCCCAGCATTTT. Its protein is CASSQDYTGEGDQPQHF.

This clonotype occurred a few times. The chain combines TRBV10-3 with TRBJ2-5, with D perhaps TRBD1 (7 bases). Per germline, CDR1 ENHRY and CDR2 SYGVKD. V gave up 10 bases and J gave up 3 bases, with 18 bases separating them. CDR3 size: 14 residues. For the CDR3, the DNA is TGTGCCACGGGGGACAGTCGGGGAGAAGAGACCCAGTACTTC. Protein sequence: CATGDSRGEETQYF.

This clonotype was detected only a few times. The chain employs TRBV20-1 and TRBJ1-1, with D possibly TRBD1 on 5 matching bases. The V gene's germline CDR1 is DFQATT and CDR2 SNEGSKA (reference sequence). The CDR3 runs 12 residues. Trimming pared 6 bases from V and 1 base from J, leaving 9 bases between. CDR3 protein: CSARQQNTEAFF. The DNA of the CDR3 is TGCAGTGCGAGACAGCAGAACACTGAAGCTTTCTTT.

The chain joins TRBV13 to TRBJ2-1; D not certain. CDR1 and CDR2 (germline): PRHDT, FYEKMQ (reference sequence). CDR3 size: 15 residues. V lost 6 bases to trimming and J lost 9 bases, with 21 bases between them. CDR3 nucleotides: TGTGCCAGCAGGGATCCTCGACACAAATCGAGTGAGCAGTTCTTC. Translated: CASRDPRHKSSEQFF. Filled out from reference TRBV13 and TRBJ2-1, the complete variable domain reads AAGVIQSPRHLIKEKRETATLKCYPIPRHDTVYWYQQGPGQDPQFLISFYEKMQSDKGSIPDRFSAQQFSDYHSELNMSSLELGDSALYFCASRDPRHKSSEQFFGPGTRLTVL.

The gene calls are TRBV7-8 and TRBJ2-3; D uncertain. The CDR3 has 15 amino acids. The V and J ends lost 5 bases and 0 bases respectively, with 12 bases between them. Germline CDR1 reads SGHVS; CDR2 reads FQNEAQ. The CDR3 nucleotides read TGTGCCAGCAGCCAGGACGGTTATAGCACAGATACGCAGTATTTT. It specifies CASSQDGYSTDTQYF. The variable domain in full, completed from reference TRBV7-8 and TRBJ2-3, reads GAGVSQSPRYKVAKRGQDVALRCDPISGHVSLFWYQQALGQGPEFLTYFQNEAQLDKSGLPSDRFFAERPEGSVSTLKIQRTQQEDSAVYLCASSQDGYSTDTQYFGPGTRLTVL.

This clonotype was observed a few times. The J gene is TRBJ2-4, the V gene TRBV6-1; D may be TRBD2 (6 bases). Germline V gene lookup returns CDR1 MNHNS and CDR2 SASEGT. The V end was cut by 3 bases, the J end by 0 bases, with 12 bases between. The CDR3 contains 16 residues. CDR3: CASSDPPGLAKNIQYF. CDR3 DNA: TGTGCCAGCAGTGATCCACCGGGACTAGCCAAAAACATTCAGTACTTC.

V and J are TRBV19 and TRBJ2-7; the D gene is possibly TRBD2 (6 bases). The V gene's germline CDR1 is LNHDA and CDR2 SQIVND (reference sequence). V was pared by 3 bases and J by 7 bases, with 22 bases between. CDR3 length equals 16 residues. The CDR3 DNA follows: TGTGCCAGTAGTATCGGGTTTGGGACTCTCTCTGGGGAGCAGTACTTC. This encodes CASSIGFGTLSGEQYF.

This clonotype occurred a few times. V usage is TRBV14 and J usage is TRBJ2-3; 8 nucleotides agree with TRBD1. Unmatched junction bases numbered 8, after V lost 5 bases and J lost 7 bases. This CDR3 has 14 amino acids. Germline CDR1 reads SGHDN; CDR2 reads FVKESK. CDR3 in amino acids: CASSFGTGTHTQYF. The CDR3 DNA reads TGTGCCAGCAGCTTTGGGACAGGCACGCATACGCAGTATTTT. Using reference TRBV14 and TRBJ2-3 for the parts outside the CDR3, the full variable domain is EAGVTQFPSHSVIEKGQTVTLRCDPISGHDNLYWYRRVMGKEIKFLLHFVKESKQDESGMPNNRFLAERTGGTYSTLKVQPAELEDSGVYFCASSFGTGTHTQYFGPGTRLTVL.

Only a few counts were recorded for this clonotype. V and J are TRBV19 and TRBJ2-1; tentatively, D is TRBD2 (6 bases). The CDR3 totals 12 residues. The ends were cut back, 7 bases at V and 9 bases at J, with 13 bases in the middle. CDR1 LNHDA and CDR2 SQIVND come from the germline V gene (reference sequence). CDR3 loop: CASMVLGGEQFF. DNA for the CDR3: TGTGCCAGTATGGTGTTGGGGGGTGAGCAGTTCTTC.

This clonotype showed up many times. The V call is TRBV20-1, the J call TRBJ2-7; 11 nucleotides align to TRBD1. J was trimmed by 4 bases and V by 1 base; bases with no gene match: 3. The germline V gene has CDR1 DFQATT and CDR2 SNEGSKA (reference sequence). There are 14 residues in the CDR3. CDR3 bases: TGCAGTGCTAGAGTCGGGACAGGGGGGTACGAGCAGTACTTC. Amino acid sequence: CSARVGTGGYEQYF.

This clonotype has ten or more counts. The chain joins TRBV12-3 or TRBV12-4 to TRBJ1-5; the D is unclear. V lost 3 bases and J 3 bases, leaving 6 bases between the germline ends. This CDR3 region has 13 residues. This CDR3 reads CASSLMDNQPQHF. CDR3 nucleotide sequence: TGTGCCAGCAGTTTGATGGACAATCAGCCCCAGCATTTT.

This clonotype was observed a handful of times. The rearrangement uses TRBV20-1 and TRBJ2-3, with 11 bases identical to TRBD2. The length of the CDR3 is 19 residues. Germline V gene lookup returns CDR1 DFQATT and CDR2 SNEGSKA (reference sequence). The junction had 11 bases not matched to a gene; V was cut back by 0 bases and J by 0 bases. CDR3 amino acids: CSARDWAASGGSSTDTQYF. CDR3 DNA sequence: TGCAGTGCTAGAGATTGGGCCGCTAGCGGGGGGTCTAGCACAGATACGCAGTATTTT.

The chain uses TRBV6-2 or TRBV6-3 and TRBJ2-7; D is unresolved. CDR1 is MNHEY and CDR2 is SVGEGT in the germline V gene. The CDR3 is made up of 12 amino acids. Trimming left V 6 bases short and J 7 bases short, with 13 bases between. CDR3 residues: CASSTTIWEQYF. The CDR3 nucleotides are TGTGCCAGCAGCACCACCATTTGGGAGCAGTACTTC.

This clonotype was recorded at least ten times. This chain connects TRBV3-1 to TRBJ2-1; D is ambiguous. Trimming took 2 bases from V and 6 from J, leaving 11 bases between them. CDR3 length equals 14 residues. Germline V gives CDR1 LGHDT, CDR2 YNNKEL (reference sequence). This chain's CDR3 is CASSQSPLSNEQFF. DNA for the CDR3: TGTGCCAGCAGCCAATCACCCCTTTCCAATGAGCAGTTCTTC.